This T cell receptor (beta chain) originates from a study of T cell changes during pregnancy in multiple sclerosis. Clones were read by immunoSEQ multiplex PCR, and TCRdb kept only the in-frame ones, dropping some. The table shows under 50,000 clones, with just over 90% occurring only once. The germline V gene encodes CDR1 LNHDA and CDR2 SQIVND (reference sequence). V was pared by 5 bases and J by 2 bases, with 15 bases between. The CDR3 has 15 amino acids. This TCR derives from a female donor with multiple sclerosis, enrolled in a pregnancy study. The starting material was CD8+ T cells from peripheral blood mononuclear cells, obtained after pregnancy. The chain combines TRBV19 with TRBJ1-2; D possibly corresponds to TRBD1 (5 bases). The CDR3 loop is CASSPRGTINYGYTF. For the CDR3, the DNA is TGTGCCAGTAGTCCAAGGGGCACCATAAACTATGGCTACACCTTC.